The TCR beta chain under discussion was sequenced for a study of PD-1 blockade in classical Hodgkin lymphoma. After autologous stem cell transplantation all patients relapsed, and prior brentuximab vedotin exposure differed between cohorts. CDR3 length: 12 residues. The germline V and J ends were trimmed by 3 bases and 3 bases, with 5 bases remaining between them. Germline V gene data show CDR1 as MDHEN and CDR2 as SYDVKM. This table comes from immunoSEQ multiplex PCR, and its TCRdb copy is limited to in-frame clones, with some not included. The data show about 37,000 clones, over 60% seen once. This clonotype was obtained from a human donor with classical Hodgkin lymphoma. The chain employs TRBV28 and TRBJ1-2; D is uncertain. The starting material was peripheral blood mononuclear cells (PBMCs), obtained at baseline. The CDR3 bases are TGTGCCAGCAGTTTCCGGGACTATGGCTACACCTTC. It codes for CASSFRDYGYTF.